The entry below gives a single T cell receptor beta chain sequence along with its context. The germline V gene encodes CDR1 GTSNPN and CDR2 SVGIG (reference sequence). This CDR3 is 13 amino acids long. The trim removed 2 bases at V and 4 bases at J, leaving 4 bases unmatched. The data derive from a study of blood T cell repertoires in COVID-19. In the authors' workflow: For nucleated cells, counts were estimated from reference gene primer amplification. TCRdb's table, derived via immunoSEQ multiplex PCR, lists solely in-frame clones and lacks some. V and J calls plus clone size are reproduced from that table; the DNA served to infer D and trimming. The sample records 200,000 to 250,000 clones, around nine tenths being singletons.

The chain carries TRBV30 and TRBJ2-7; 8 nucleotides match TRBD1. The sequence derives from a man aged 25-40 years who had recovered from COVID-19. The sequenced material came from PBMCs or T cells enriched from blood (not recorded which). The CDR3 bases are TGTGCCTGGAGTCCGGGACAGGTTTACGAGCAGTACTTC. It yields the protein CAWSPGQVYEQYF.